Shown below are 26 T cell receptor beta chains from a single sample sequenced in a study of OX40 agonist ivuxolimab in advanced cancers. The assay was immunoSEQ multiplex PCR, and TCRdb's table has in-frame clones only and misses some. This sample has 68,000 or so clones, with about 84% found just once. Specimen: CD4+ or CD8+ T cells sorted from blood, collected in a trial of the OX40 agonist ivuxolimab. The receptors here all came from an adult with an advanced solid tumor such as melanoma, head and neck, liver or kidney cancer.

This chain uses TRBV11-2 with TRBJ2-5, with D possibly matching TRBD2 (5 bases). This CDR3 is 14 amino acids long. V was pared by 5 bases and J by 7 bases, with 17 bases between. Germline assignment: CDR1 SGHAT and CDR2 FQNNGV. CDR3 amino acids: CASSPAFGGGTQYF. The CDR3 bases are TGTGCCAGCAGCCCAGCCTTCGGAGGTGGGACCCAGTACTTC.

The chain combines TRBV4-1 with TRBJ2-1; D possibly corresponds to TRBD1 (5 bases). CDR3 size: 15 residues. Deletions cut 0 bases from V and 7 bases from J, with 13 bases between. Germline V CDR1 and CDR2: MGHRA, YSYEKL. This CDR3 is CASSQEGKGVNEQFF. CDR3 in DNA: TGCGCCAGCAGCCAAGAAGGAAAAGGGGTGAATGAGCAGTTCTTC.

The sample holds a few counts of this clone. The J gene is TRBJ1-5, the V gene TRBV27; possible D gene TRBD1, 6 bases. Per germline, CDR1 MNHEY and CDR2 SMNVEV (reference sequence). Trimming left V 3 bases short and J 7 bases short, with 16 bases between. CDR3 size: 15 residues. DNA of the CDR3: TGTGCCAGCAGTTTTTCGGGGGGCAGTGGGCAGCCCCAGCATTTT. Protein sequence: CASSFSGGSGQPQHF.

The chain recombines TRBV6-5 with TRBJ1-2, with D possibly being TRBD1 (5 bases). Trimming shortened V by 4 bases and J by 5 bases, and 5 bases separated the two germline ends. The CDR3 extends over 11 amino acids. Germline CDR1 MNHEY, CDR2 SVGAGI. The CDR3 protein is CASSSGYGYTF. DNA of the CDR3: TGTGCCAGCAGTTCAGGGTATGGCTACACCTTC.

In its sample, this clone was seen once. Written as DNA, the CDR3 is TGTGCCAGCAGATGGGACAGGGCTGGCTACACCTTC. Translating it yields CASRWDRAGYTF. The gene calls are TRBV6-1 and TRBJ1-2; 9 positions match TRBD1. Losses at the gene ends were 6 bases for V and 7 bases for J; bases not matched to a gene: 3. The CDR3 consists of 12 residues. Per germline, CDR1 MNHNS and CDR2 SASEGT.

This sequence joins TRBV4-1 and TRBJ1-5; 10 bases fit TRBD1. V lost 6 bases to trimming and J lost 7 bases; unmatched junction nucleotides: 6. The germline CDR1 and CDR2 sequences are MGHRA and YSYEKL. The CDR3 has 14 amino acids. The CDR3 DNA follows: TGCGCCAGCAGTCGACAGGGGGCTGGGCAGCCCCAGCATTTT. Its protein is CASSRQGAGQPQHF.

The chain joins TRBV15 to TRBJ2-1; TRBD2 is a possible D gene (6 bases). CDR1 is LNHNV, CDR2 YYDKDF, per germline (reference sequence). CDR3 length equals 14 residues. DNA of the CDR3: TGTGCTACGACGGGCAGGTTGGGAGGCAATGAGCAGTTCTTC. As protein: CATTGRLGGNEQFF.

The chain employs TRBV5-8 and TRBJ1-1; 10 bases match TRBD1. This CDR3 region has 15 residues. The V and J ends lost 4 bases and 2 bases, in that order; junction bases with no gene match: 5. The germline V gene has CDR1 SGHTS and CDR2 YDEGEE. The CDR3 region has the DNA TGTGCCAGCAGCGTGGGGACAGGGGCAAACACTGAAGCTTTCTTT. Protein product: CASSVGTGANTEAFF.

The CDR3 DNA reads as TGCGCCAGCAGCCAAGAGGGACAGGGGGCGCGGACAGATACGCAGTATTTT. This sequence encodes CASSQEGQGARTDTQYF. The J gene is TRBJ2-3, the V gene TRBV4-3; 12 bases align to TRBD1. Trimming took 0 bases from V and 3 from J; bases not matched to a gene: 4. The CDR3 is 17 residues long. The germline CDR1 and CDR2 sequences are LGHNA and YSLEER.

V usage is TRBV23-1 and J usage is TRBJ1-4, with a weak D call TRBD1 (5 bases). TRBV23-1 is designated an ORF whose function remains uncertain. The CDR3 extends over 15 amino acids. V was cut by 1 base and J by 3 bases, with 9 bases left in between. CDR3 DNA: TGCGCCAGCAGTCAATTGTACAGGCCTAATGAAAAACTGTTTTTT. The encoded protein is CASSQLYRPNEKLFF.

The chain carries TRBV5-1 and TRBJ2-5; 7 bases line up with TRBD2. The CDR3 loop spans 14 amino acids. The germline V gene has CDR1 SGHRS and CDR2 YFSETQ. Losses at the gene ends were 0 bases for V and 7 bases for J; bases not matched to a gene: 6. The CDR3 region is CASSLVTSDGTQYF. The CDR3 nucleotides read TGCGCCAGCAGCTTGGTCACTAGCGATGGGACCCAGTACTTC.

In this sample, this clone turned up a few times. CDR3 nucleotides: TGTGCCAGCTCACCGAGTCAGGGTAATGTTGAGCAGTTCTTC. Its translation is CASSPSQGNVEQFF. The rearrangement joins TRBV18 to TRBJ2-1; possibly TRBD1 for D (5 bases). The V end lost 3 bases, the J end lost 9 bases, and 15 bases lay between the germline ends. Germline CDR1 KGHSH, CDR2 LQKENI. This CDR3 comprises 14 residues.

The table lists this clone with a count of one. This chain joins TRBV7-3 and TRBJ2-3, with 7 bases lining up with TRBD2. Germline CDR1 is SGHTA and CDR2 is FQGTGA. V was pared by 6 bases and J by 4 bases, with 4 bases of the junction left unmatched. The CDR3 has 13 residues. CDR3 loop: CASRYTSADTQYF. As DNA, the CDR3 is TGTGCCAGCAGGTACACTAGCGCAGATACGCAGTATTTT. The full variable domain, its missing parts supplied by reference TRBV7-3 and TRBJ2-3, is GAGVSQTPSNKVTEKGKYVELRCDPISGHTALYWYRQSLGQGPEFLIYFQGTGAADDSGLPNDRFFAVRPEGSVSTLKIQRTERGDSAVYLCASRYTSADTQYFGPGTRLTVL.

The chain combines TRBV6-1 with TRBJ1-6; D not resolved. The CDR3 length is 15 residues. With 5 bases removed from V and 4 bases from J, the gap between germline ends came to 12 bases. Germline CDR1 and CDR2: MNHNS and SASEGT. CDR3 DNA: TGTGCCAGCAGTTTTGTTTTCTATTATAATTCACCCCTCCACTTT. Protein sequence: CASSFVFYYNSPLHF.

Here the CDR3 reads CASRTGYQETQYF. The DNA for the CDR3 is TGTGCCAGCAGGACGGGGTACCAAGAGACCCAGTACTTC. The chain combines TRBV2 with TRBJ2-5; TRBD2 might be the D (5 bases). V was cut by 6 bases and J by 0 bases, with 8 bases left in between. The CDR3 is made up of 13 amino acids. The germline V gene encodes CDR1 SNHLY and CDR2 FYNNEI.

The table lists this clone with a few counts. The chain employs TRBV5-1 and TRBJ2-7, with D perhaps assigned TRBD1 or TRBD2 (5 bases each). The CDR3 has 16 residues. V gave up 4 bases and J gave up 2 bases, with 19 bases separating them. Germline-derived CDR1 and CDR2 are SGHRS and YFSETQ. DNA of the CDR3: TGCGCCAGCAGCAAGGACCCCGGGACGGCGGCCTACGAGCAGTACGTC. Translating gives CASSKDPGTAAYEQYV.

CDR3 loop: CASSQGPTPTAPQETQYF. As DNA, the CDR3 is TGCGCCAGCAGCCAAGGTCCCACGCCCACTGCACCCCAAGAGACCCAGTACTTC. V and J are TRBV4-3 and TRBJ2-5, with unresolved D. Per germline, CDR1 LGHNA and CDR2 YSLEER. V lost 1 base and J lost 1, with 19 bases in between. This CDR3 spans 18 amino acids.

This chain joins TRBV7-2 and TRBJ2-5; 7 bases agree with TRBD2. V shed 3 bases and J 5 bases; nucleotides not matched to a gene: 15. The CDR3 has 17 amino acids. Germline CDR1 and CDR2: SGHTA and FQGNSA. The CDR3 nucleotides read TGTGCCAGCAGCTTCCCGGTTGGGGGAAGTAGCGGGGAGACCCAGTACTTC. It is translated as CASSFPVGGSSGETQYF.

The chain employs TRBV29-1 and TRBJ2-7; tentative D call: TRBD2 (6 bases). The germline CDR1 and CDR2 sequences are SQVTM and ANQGSEA. The CDR3 length is 13 residues. As DNA, the CDR3 is TGCAGTGCTCGGGACTCAGGTTTCTACGAGCAGTACTTC. Translating gives CSARDSGFYEQYF.

The chain uses TRBV6-5 and TRBJ2-3, with 10 bases that match TRBD2. This CDR3 contains 14 residues. Germline assignment: CDR1 MNHEY and CDR2 SVGAGI. With V trimmed by 5 bases and J by 4 bases, 3 bases remained unmatched. Written as DNA, the CDR3 is TGTGCCAGCAGTCCTAGCGGGAGTGCAGATACGCAGTATTTT. Protein sequence: CASSPSGSADTQYF.

The CDR3 region has the DNA TGTGCCAGTAGTCGTTCCAGGGACAGCAATCAGCCCCAGCATTTT. Encoded protein: CASSRSRDSNQPQHF. The chain is built from TRBV19 and TRBJ1-5, with a weak D call TRBD1 (5 bases). This CDR3 comprises 15 residues. Germline CDR1 and CDR2: LNHDA and SQIVND (reference sequence). With 5 bases removed from V and 1 base from J, the gap between germline ends came to 12 bases.

This chain's CDR3 is CASSPRLAATGELFF. The CDR3 nucleotides read TGTGCCAGCAGCCCTAGACTAGCGGCTACCGGGGAGCTGTTTTTT. J is TRBJ2-2 and V is TRBV9; 9 bases match TRBD2. Germline CDR1 and CDR2: SGDLS and YYNGEE. Losses at the gene ends were 4 bases for V and 5 bases for J; bases not matched to a gene: 6. The length of the CDR3 is 15 residues.

This clone was observed a handful of times. This sequence joins TRBV5-1 and TRBJ2-5; TRBD1 aligns across 12 bases. Per germline, CDR1 SGHRS and CDR2 YFSETQ. With 6 bases clipped from V and 4 bases from J, the junction kept 7 bases outside the gene matches. The length of the CDR3 is 15 residues. The CDR3, as DNA: TGCGCCAGCACGGGACAGGGGGCGGCGGGAGAGACCCAGTACTTC. Its protein is CASTGQGAAGETQYF.

This clone was counted once. The chain joins TRBV7-9 to TRBJ1-4; D is perhaps TRBD1 (6 bases). Trimming left V 5 bases short and J 3 bases short, with 10 bases between. Germline assignment: CDR1 SEHNR and CDR2 FQNEAQ (reference sequence). This CDR3 is 14 amino acids long. The CDR3 coding sequence is TGTGCCAGCAGCCTAGGGGGGGCTAATGAAAAACTGTTTTTT. Its protein is CASSLGGANEKLFF.

The chain joins TRBV11-2 to TRBJ1-2, with D possibly TRBD1 on 5 matching bases. Germline loops: CDR1 SGHAT, CDR2 FQNNGV. The CDR3 is made up of 16 amino acids. Between the trimmed V and J ends, which lost 5 bases and 3 bases, there was a span of 19 bases. The CDR3 sequence: CASSTRGRAGDYGYTF. CDR3 coding DNA: TGTGCCAGCAGCACCCGGGGCAGGGCAGGAGACTATGGCTACACCTTC.

The CDR3 DNA is TGTGCCAGCAGCGACCGGGACAGGGGTTTAGGCTATAATTCACCCCTCCACTTT. Translated: CASSDRDRGLGYNSPLHF. The chain carries TRBV5-5 and TRBJ1-6; 10 bases map to TRBD1. J gave up 3 bases and V 4 bases, and 10 bases lay outside the gene matches. The CDR3 sequence is 18 residues long. Germline V lookup: CDR1 SGHKS, CDR2 YYEKEE (reference sequence).